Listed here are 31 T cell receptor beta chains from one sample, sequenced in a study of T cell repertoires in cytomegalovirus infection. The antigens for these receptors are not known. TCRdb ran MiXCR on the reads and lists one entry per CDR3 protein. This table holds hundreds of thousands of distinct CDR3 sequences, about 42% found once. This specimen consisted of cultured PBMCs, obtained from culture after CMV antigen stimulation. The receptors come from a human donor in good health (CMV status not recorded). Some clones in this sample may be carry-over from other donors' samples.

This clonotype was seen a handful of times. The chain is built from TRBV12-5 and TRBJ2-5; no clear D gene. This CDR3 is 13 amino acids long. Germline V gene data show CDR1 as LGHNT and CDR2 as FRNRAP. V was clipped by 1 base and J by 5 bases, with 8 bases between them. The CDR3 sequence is CASGLAPRETQYF. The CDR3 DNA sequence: TGTGCTAGTGGTTTGGCCCCTCGGGAGACCCAGTACTTC. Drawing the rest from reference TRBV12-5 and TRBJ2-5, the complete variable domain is DARVTQTPRHKVTEMGQEVTMRCQPILGHNTVFWYRQTMMQGLELLAYFRNRAPLDDSGMPKDRFSAEMPDATLATLKIQPSEPRDSAVYFCASGLAPRETQYFGPGTRLLVL.

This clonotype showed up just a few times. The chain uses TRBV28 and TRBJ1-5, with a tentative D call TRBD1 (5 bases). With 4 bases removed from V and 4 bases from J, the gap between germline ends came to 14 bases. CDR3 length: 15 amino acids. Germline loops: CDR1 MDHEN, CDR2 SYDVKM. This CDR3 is CASSSPGLGNQPQHF. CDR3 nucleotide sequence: TGTGCCAGCAGTTCGCCGGGACTAGGTAATCAGCCCCAGCATTTT.

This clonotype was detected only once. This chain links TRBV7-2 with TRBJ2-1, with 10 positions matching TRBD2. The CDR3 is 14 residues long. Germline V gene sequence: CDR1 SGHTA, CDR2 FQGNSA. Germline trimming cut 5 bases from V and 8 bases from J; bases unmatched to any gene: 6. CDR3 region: CASSQSGRGHEQFF. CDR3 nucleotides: TGTGCCAGCAGCCAAAGCGGGAGGGGGCATGAGCAGTTCTTC.

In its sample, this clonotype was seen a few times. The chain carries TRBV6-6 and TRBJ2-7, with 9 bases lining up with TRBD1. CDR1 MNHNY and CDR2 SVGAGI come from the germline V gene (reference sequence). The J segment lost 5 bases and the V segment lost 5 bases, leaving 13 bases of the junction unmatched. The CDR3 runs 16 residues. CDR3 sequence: CASSPTGGAIRDEQYF. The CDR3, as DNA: TGTGCCAGCAGTCCTACAGGGGGCGCGATTAGGGACGAGCAGTACTTC.

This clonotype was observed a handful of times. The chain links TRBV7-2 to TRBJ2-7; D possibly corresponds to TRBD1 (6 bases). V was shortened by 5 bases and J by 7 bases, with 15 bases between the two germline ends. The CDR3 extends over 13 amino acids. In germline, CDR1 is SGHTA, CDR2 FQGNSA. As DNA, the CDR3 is TGTGCCAGCAGCACCCGGGACACCGGGGAGCAGTACTTC. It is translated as CASSTRDTGEQYF.

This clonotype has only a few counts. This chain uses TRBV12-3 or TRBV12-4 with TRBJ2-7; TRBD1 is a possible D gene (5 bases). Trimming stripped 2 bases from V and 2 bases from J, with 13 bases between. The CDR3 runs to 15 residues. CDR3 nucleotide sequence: TGTGCCAGCAGTTTATGGTCCAAAGGGGCCTACGAGCAGTACTTC. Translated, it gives CASSLWSKGAYEQYF.

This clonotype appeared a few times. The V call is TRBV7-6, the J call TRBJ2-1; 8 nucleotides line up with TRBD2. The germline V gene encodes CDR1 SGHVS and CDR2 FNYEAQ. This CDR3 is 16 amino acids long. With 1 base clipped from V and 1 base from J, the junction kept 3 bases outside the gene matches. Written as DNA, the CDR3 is TGTGCCAGCAGCTTAGTCACTAGCGGATCCTACAATGAGCAGTTCTTC. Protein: CASSLVTSGSYNEQFF. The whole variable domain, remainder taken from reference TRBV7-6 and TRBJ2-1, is GAGVSQSPRYKVTKRGQDVALRCDPISGHVSLYWYRQALGQGPEFLTYFNYEAQQDKSGLPNDRFSAERPEGSISTLTIQRTEQRDSAMYRCASSLVTSGSYNEQFFGPGTRLTVL.

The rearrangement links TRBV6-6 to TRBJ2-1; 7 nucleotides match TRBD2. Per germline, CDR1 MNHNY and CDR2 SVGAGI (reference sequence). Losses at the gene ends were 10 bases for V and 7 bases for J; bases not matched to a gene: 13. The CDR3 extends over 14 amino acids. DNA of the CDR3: TGTGCCACCAGGCCGACTAGCTATACTAATGAGCAGTTCTTC. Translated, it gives CATRPTSYTNEQFF.

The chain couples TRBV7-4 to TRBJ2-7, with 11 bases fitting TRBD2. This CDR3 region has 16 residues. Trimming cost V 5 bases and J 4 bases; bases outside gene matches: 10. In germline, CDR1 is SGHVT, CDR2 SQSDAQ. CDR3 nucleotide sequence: TGTGCCAGCAGCGCCCCCGGGACTAGCGGCATTTACGAGCAGTACTTC. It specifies CASSAPGTSGIYEQYF.

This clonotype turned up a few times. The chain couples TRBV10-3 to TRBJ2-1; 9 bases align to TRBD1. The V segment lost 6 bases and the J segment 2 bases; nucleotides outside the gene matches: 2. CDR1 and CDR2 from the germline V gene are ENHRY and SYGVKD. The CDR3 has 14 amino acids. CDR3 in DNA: TGTGCCATCAGCGGACAGGGGACCTACAATGAGCAGTTCTTC. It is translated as CAISGQGTYNEQFF.

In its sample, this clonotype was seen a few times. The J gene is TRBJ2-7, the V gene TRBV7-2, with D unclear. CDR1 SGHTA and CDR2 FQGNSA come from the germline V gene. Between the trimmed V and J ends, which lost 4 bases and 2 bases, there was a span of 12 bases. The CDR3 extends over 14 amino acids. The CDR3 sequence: CASSSDAFTYEQYF. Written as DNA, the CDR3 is TGTGCCAGCAGCTCTGACGCCTTCACCTACGAGCAGTACTTC.

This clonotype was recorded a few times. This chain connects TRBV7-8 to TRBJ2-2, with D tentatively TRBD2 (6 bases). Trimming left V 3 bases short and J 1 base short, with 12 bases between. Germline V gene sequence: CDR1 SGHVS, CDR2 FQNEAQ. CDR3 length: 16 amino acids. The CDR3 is CASSFGGLMNTGELFF. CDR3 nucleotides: TGTGCCAGCAGCTTCGGGGGACTGATGAACACCGGGGAGCTGTTTTTT.

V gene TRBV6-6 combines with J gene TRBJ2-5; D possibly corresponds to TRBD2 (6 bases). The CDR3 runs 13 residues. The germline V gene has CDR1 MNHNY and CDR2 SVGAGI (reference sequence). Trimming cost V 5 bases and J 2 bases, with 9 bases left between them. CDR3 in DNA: TGTGCCAGCAGTGCCCTAGCGCAAGAGACCCAGTACTTC. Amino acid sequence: CASSALAQETQYF.

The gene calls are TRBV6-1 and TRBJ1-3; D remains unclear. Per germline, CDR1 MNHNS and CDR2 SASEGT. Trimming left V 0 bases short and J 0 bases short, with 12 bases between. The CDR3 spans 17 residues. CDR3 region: CASSEALAGSSGNTIYF. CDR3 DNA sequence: TGTGCCAGCAGTGAAGCGCTTGCCGGGAGCTCTGGAAACACCATATATTTT.

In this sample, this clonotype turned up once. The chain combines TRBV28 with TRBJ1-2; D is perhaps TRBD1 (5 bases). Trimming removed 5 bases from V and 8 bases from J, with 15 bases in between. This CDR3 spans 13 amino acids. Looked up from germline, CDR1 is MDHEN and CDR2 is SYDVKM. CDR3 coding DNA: TGTGCCAGCAGTCGTGCCTTGGGGACCGGCTACACCTTC. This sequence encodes CASSRALGTGYTF.

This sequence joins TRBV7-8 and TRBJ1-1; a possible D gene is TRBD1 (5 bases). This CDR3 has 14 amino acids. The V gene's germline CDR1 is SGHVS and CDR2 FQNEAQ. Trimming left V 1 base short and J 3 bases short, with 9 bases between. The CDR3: CASSLEGHYTEAFF. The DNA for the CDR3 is TGTGCCAGCAGCTTAGAGGGGCACTACACTGAAGCTTTCTTT.

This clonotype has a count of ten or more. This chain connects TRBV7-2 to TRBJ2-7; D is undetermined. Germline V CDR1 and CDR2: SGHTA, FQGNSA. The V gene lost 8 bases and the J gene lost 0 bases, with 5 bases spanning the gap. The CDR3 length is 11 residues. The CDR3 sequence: CASGASYEQYF. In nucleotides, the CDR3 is TGTGCCAGCGGCGCCTCCTACGAGCAGTACTTC.

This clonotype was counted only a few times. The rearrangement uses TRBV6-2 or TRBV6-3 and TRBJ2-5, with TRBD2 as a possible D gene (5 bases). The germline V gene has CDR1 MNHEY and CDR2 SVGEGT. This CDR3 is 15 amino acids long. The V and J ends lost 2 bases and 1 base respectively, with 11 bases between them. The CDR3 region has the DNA TGTGCCAGCAGTTACCCGGGGAGCTTCCAAGAGACCCAGTACTTC. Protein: CASSYPGSFQETQYF.

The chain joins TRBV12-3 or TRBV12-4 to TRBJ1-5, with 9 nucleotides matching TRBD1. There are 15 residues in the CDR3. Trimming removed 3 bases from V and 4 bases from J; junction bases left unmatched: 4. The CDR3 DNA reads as TGTGCCAGCAGTTTCGGACAGGGGAAAAATCAGCCCCAGCATTTT. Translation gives CASSFGQGKNQPQHF.

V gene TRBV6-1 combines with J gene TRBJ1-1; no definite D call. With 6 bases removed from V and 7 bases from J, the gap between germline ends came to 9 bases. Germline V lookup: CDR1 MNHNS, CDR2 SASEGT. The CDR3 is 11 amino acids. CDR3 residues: CASRDWDEAFF. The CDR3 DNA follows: TGTGCCAGCAGGGACTGGGATGAAGCTTTCTTT.

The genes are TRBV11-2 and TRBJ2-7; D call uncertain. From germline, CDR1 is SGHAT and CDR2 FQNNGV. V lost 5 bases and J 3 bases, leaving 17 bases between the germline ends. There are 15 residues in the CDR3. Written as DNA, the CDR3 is TGTGCCAGCAGCCCCCAGACACGGGTAGACTACGAGCAGTACTTC. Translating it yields CASSPQTRVDYEQYF.

The CDR3 spells CASSSQFSGRALKTQYF. The CDR3 region has the DNA TGCGCCAGCAGCTCACAATTTAGCGGGAGGGCCCTGAAGACCCAGTACTTC. This chain connects TRBV5-1 to TRBJ2-5; 11 bases match TRBD2. With 3 bases clipped from V and 6 bases from J, the junction kept 13 bases outside the gene matches. The germline gives CDR1 SGHRS, CDR2 YFSETQ. This CDR3 contains 17 residues.

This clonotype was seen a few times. DNA for the CDR3: TGTGCCAGCAGCTGGGGACTACCTTACAATGAGCAGTTCTTC. Its protein product is CASSWGLPYNEQFF. The J gene is TRBJ2-1, the V gene TRBV5-4; 7 nucleotides match TRBD2. V lost 3 bases to trimming and J lost 4 bases; unmatched junction nucleotides: 4. The CDR3 is 14 residues long. The germline CDR1 and CDR2 sequences are SGHNT and YYREEE (reference sequence).

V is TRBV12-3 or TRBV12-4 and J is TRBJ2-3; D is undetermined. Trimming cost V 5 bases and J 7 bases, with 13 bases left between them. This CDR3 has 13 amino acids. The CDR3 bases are TGTGCCAGCAGTACATACAGAATTAATACGCAGTATTTT. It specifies CASSTYRINTQYF.

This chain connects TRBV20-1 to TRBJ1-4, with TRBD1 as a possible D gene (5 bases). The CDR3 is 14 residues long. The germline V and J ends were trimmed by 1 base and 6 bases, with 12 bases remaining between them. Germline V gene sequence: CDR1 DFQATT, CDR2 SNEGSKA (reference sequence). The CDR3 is CSARAGGWDEKLFF. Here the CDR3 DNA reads TGCAGTGCTAGAGCCGGGGGATGGGATGAAAAACTGTTTTTT.

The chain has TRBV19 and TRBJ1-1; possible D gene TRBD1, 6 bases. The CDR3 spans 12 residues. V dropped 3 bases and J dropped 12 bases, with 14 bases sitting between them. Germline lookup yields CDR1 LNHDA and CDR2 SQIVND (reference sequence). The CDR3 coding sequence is TGTGCCAGTAGTATCCAAGGGGGATTTCCTTTCTTT. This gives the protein CASSIQGGFPFF.

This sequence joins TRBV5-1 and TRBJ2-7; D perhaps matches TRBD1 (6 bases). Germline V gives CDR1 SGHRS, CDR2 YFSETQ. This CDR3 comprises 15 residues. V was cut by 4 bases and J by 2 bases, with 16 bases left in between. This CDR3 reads CASSGFDRSTYEQYF. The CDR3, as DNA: TGCGCCAGCAGCGGCTTTGACAGGTCGACCTACGAGCAGTACTTC.

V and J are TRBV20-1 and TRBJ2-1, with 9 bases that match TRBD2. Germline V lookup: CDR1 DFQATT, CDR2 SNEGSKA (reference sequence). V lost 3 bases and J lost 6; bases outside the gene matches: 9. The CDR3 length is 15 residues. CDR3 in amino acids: CSARVLAGASNEQFF. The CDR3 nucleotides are TGCAGTGCTAGGGTGTTAGCGGGAGCGAGCAATGAGCAGTTCTTC.

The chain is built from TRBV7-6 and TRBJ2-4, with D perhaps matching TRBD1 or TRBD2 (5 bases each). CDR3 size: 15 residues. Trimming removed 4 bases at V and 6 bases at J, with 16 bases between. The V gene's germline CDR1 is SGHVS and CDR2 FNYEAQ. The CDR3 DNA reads TGTGCCAGCAGCTCGGGACCGCTAGAGGGAAACATTCAGTACTTC. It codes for CASSSGPLEGNIQYF.

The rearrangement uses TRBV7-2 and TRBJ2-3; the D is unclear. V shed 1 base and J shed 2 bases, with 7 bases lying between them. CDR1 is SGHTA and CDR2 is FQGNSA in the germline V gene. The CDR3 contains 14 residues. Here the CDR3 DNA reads TGTGCCAGCAGCTTAGACACCCACACAGATACGCAGTATTTT. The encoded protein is CASSLDTHTDTQYF.

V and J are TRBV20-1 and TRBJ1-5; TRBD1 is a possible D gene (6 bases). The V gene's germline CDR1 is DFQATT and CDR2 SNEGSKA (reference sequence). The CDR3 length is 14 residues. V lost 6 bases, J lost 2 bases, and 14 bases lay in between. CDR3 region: CSAPQGGGNQPQHF. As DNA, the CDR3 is TGCAGTGCGCCACAGGGAGGGGGCAATCAGCCCCAGCATTTT.